This T cell receptor beta chain comes out of a study of post-analysis software for immune sequencing data. V lost 0 bases and J lost 5; bases outside the gene matches: 7. The CDR3 covers 17 residues. CDR1 MNHEY and CDR2 SMNVEV come from the germline V gene (reference sequence). cDNA libraries for TCR beta contained unique molecular identifiers. Out of 1 to 10 million T cells, a few hundred thousand cDNA molecules were generated. TCRdb reprocessed the PCR reads via MiXCR and lists one record per CDR3 protein. The sample gives some 800,000 distinct CDR3 sequences, approximately 44% of which show up once; roughly 4.9% is in the top ten. Overall study results and limits: Versus controls, multiple sclerosis patients showed significantly lower diversity (normalized Chao1). Patients used about five TRBV segments, including TRBV5-6, TRBV5-1 and TRBV20-1, more often than controls.

A word on this clonotype: Its target is not known.

Sequencing input: blood. The chain combines TRBV27 with TRBJ2-3; TRBD1 matches at 11 bases. The TCR comes from a girl under 18 with multiple sclerosis. CDR3 sequence (DNA): TGTGCCAGCAGTTTATCGGGCTGGACAGGGGGCATAGATACGCAGTATTTT. This gives the protein CASSLSGWTGGIDTQYF.